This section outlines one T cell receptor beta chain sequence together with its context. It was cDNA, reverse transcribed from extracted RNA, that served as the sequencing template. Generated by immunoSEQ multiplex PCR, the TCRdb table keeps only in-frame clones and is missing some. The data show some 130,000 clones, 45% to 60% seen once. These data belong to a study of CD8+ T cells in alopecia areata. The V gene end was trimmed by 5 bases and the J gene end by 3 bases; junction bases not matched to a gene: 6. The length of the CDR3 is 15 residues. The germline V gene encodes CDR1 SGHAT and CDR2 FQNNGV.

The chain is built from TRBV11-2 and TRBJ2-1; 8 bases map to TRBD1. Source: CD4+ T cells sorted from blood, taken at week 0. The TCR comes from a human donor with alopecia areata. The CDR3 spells CASSERQGYYNEQFF. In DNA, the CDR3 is TGTGCCAGCAGCGAACGACAGGGGTACTACAATGAGCAGTTCTTC.